This T cell receptor beta chain was captured by sequencing in a study of monozygotic twins with inflammatory bowel disease. This CDR3 is built from 13 residues. CDR1 is MGHDK and CDR2 is SYGVNS in the germline V gene. As regards this clonotype: Its antigen remains unidentified.

Notes on the study in general: The co-twins with IBD showed lower TCRbeta diversity (inverse Simpson) than their healthy siblings. Discordant twins showed the same repertoire similarity as concordant twins, possibly from limited power.

Total RNA, at roughly 3.5 ug, went into every TCR library. Added by template switching were UMIs that each held a 6-nucleotide sample barcode. TCRdb derives one entry per CDR3 protein from the 5' RACE reads, leaving out DNA. The table counts some 440,000 distinct CDR3 sequences; about 2.3% lies in the top ten. The sequencing sample was made of blood. V is TRBV25-1 and J is TRBJ1-1; TCRdb returns TRBD1, unconfirmable since there is no DNA. This sequence originates from a human donor with ulcerative colitis or Crohn's disease, or a healthy co-twin of an affected twin (not recorded which). Here the CDR3 reads CASSEQGQTEAFF.